The source of this T cell receptor (beta chain) is a study of neurological immune-mediated disorders. This clonotype was seen many times. No antigen is known for it. The CDR3 spans 20 residues. Germline V gives CDR1 SGHRS, CDR2 YFSETQ. V was shortened by 0 bases and J by 0 bases, with 22 bases between the two germline ends. As for the cDNA, it was generated by 5'RACE with 10-nucleotide random UMIs. Over 170 million TCR-beta sequences, together covering 15-18 subjects, were produced by every individual sequencing run that was carried out. A single record per CDR3 protein comes from TCRdb applying MiXCR to the 5' RACE reads. The data contain roughly 38,000 distinct CDR3 sequences, roughly 11% of them singletons. Findings and caveats of the study: Across subjects, no CDR3 amino acid sequence appeared in expanded clones of more than one subject, a finding that suggested private repertoires in all groups.

Time point described: technical triplicate 1. This TCR derives from a man in his 60s with HTLV-1-associated myelopathy (HAM/TSP). Sequencing was performed on PBMCs. This chain connects TRBV5-1 to TRBJ1-5, with D possibly being TRBD1 (5 bases). CDR3 in amino acids: CASSLEEGSGTENSNQPQHF. As DNA, the CDR3 is TGCGCCAGCAGCTTGGAGGAGGGGTCAGGGACTGAGAATAGCAATCAGCCCCAGCATTTT.